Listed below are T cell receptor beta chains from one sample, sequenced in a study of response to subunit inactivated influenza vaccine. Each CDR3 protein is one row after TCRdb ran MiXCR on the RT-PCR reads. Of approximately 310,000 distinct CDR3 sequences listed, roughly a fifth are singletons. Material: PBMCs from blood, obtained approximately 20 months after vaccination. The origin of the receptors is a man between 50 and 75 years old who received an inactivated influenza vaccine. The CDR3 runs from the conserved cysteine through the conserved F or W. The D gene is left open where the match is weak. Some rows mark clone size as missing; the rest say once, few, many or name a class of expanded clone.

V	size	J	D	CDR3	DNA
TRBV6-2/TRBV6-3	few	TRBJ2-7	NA	CASSYVGGFEQYF	TGTGCCAGCAGTTACGTTGGGGGATTCGAGCAGTACTTC
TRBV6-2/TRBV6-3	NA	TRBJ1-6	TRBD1	CASLSGQGGNSPLHF	TGTGCCAGCCTTAGCGGACAGGGTGGTAATTCACCCCTCCACTTT
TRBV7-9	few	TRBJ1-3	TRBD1	CATPDRAGNTIYF	TGTGCCACCCCGGACAGGGCTGGAAACACCATATATTTT
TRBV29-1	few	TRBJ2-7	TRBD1	CSGQGADLEQYF	TGCAGCGGTCAGGGGGCCGACTTGGAGCAGTACTTC
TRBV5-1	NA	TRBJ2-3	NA	CASSPGTTDTQYF	TGCGCCAGCAGCCCCGGGACTACAGATACGCAGTATTTT
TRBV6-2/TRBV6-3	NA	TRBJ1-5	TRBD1	CASGGQGGQPQHF	TGTGCCAGCGGAGGACAGGGTGGCCAGCCCCAGCATTTT
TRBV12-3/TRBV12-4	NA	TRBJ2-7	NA	CASSSHEQYF	TGTGCCAGCAGTTCTCACGAGCAGTACTTC
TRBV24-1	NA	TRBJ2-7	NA	CATSDSGPKTYEQYF	TGTGCCACCAGTGATTCCGGTCCCAAGACCTACGAGCAGTACTTC
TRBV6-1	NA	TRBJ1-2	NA	CASSEARGYGYTF	TGTGCCAGCAGTGAAGCGCGAGGGTATGGCTACACCTTC
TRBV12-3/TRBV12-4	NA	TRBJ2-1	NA	CASSLGLPSDEQFF	TGTGCCAGCAGTTTAGGGCTGCCCTCGGATGAGCAGTTCTTC
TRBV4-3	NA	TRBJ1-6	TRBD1	CASSQKGQGNSPLHF	TGCGCCAGCAGCCAAAAAGGACAGGGGAATTCACCCCTCCACTTT
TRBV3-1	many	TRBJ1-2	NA	CASSPAQTYGYTF	TGTGCCAGCAGCCCCGCACAGACCTATGGCTACACCTTC
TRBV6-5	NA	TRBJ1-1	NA	CASSYGLQGDTEAFF	TGTGCCAGCAGTTACGGGTTACAGGGCGACACTGAAGCTTTCTTT
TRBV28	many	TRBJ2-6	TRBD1	CASSSSDRGRVRGANVLTF	TGTGCCAGCAGTTCCTCGGACAGGGGGAGGGTGAGAGGGGCCAACGTCCTGACTTTC
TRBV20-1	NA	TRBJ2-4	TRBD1	CSAEGAEGVVDIQYF	TGCAGTGCCGAGGGGGCCGAAGGGGTGGTGGACATTCAGTACTTC
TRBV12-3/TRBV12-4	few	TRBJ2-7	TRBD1	CASSETGQGIYEQYF	TGTGCCAGCAGTGAAACGGGACAGGGGATATACGAGCAGTACTTC
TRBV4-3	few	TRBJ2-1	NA	CASSQDKVGRLFF	TGCGCCAGCAGCCAAGATAAAGTAGGGCGGTTGTTCTTC
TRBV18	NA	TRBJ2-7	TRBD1	CASSPSQGIDPLRDEQYF	TGTGCCAGCTCACCATCACAGGGGATAGACCCTTTGAGGGACGAGCAGTACTTC
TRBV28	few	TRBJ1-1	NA	CASSQHGTAGTEAFF	TGTGCCAGCAGCCAGCATGGGACGGCGGGCACTGAAGCTTTCTTT
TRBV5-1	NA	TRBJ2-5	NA	CASSLVPSVQETQYF	TGCGCCAGCAGCTTGGTTCCTAGCGTCCAAGAGACCCAGTACTTC
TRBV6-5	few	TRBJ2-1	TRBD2	CASSYSPKPTSAKKFF	TGTGCCAGCAGTTACTCGCCCAAACCGACTAGCGCAAAAAAGTTCTTC
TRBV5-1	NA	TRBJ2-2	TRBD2	CASSLALRTSGTGELFF	TGCGCCAGCAGCTTGGCACTCCGGACTAGCGGAACCGGGGAGCTGTTTTTT
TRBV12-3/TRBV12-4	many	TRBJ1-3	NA	CASSWRTSGNTIYF	TGTGCCAGCAGTTGGAGAACCTCTGGAAACACCATATATTTT
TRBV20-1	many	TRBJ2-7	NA	CSARDVSGTNSYEQYF	TGCAGTGCTAGAGATGTGTCGGGGACCAACTCCTACGAGCAGTACTTC
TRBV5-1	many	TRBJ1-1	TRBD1	CASNRDRANTEAFF	TGCGCCAGCAACCGGGACAGGGCAAACACTGAAGCTTTCTTT
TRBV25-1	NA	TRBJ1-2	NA	CASSERFGQNYGYTF	TGTGCCAGCAGTGAGAGATTTGGACAGAACTATGGCTACACCTTC
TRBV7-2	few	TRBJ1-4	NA	CASSLMGGGGEKLFF	TGTGCCAGCAGCTTAATGGGGGGGGGCGGTGAAAAACTGTTTTTT
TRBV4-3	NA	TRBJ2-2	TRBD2	CASSQDFTSGNTGELFF	TGCGCCAGCAGCCAAGATTTCACTAGCGGGAACACCGGGGAGCTGTTTTTT